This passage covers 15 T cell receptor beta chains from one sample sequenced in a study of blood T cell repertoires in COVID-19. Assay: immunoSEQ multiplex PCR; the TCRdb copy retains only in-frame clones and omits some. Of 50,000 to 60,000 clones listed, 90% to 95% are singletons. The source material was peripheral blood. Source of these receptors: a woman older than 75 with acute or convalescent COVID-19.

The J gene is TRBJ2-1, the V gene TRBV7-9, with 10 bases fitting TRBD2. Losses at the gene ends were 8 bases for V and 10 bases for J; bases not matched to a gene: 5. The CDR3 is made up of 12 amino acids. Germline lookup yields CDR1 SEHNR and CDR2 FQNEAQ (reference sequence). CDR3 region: CASLAGVREQFF. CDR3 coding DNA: TGTGCCAGCCTAGCGGGAGTCCGAGAGCAGTTCTTC. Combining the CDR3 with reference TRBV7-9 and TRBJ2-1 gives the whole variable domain DTGVSQNPRHKITKRGQNVTFRCDPISEHNRLYWYRQTLGQGPEFLTYFQNEAQLEKSRLLSDRFSAERPKGSFSTLEIQRTEQGDSAMYLCASLAGVREQFFGPGTRLTVL.

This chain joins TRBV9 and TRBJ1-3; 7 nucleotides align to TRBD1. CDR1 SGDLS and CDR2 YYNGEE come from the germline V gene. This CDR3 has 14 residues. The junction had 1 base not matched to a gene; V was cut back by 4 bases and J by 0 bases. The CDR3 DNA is TGTGCCAGCAGCCCAGGGGGCTCTGGAAACACCATATATTTT. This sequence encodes CASSPGGSGNTIYF.

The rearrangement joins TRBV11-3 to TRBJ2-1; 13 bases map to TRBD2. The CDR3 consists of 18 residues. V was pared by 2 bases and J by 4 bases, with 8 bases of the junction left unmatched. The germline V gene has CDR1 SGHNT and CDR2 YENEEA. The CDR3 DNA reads TGTGCCAGCAGCTTATCCCGGACTAGCGGGAGACGGTACAATGAGCAGTTCTTC. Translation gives CASSLSRTSGRRYNEQFF.

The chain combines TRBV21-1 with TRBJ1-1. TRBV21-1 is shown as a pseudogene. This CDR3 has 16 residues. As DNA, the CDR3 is TGTGCCAGCAGCAAATGGGGGGAATGCATGAACACTGAAGCTTTCTTT. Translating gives CASSKWGECMNTEAFF.

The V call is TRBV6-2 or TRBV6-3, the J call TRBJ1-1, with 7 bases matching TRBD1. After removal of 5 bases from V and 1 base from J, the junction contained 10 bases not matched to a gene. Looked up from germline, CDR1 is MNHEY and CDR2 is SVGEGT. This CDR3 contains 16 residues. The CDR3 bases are TGTGCCAGCAGTCGTCTTGTGCAGGGGGGGAACACTGAAGCTTTCTTT. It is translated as CASSRLVQGGNTEAFF.

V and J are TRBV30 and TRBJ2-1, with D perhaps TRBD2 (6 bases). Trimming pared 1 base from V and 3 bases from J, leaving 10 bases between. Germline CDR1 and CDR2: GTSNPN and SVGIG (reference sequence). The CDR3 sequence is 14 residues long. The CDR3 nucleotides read TGTGCCTGGAGTGCGAGTAGCGGCTACAATGAGCAGTTCTTC. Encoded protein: CAWSASSGYNEQFF.

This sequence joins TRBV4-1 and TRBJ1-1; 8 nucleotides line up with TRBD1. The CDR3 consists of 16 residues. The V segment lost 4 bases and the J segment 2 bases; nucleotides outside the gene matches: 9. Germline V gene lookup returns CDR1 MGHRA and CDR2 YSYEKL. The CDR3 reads CASSPDRAEANTEAFF. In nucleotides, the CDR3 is TGCGCCAGCAGCCCGGACAGGGCCGAAGCCAACACTGAAGCTTTCTTT.

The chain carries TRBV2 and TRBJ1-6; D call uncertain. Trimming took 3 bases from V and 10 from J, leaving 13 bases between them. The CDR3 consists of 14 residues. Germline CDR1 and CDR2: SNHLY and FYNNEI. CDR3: CASSESRVQSPLHF. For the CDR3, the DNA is TGTGCCAGCAGTGAGTCGAGGGTCCAATCACCCCTCCACTTT.

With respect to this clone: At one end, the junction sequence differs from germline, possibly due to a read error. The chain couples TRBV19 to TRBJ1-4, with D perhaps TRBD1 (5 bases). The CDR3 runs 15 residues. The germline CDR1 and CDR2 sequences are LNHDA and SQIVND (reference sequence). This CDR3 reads CASSIWGTSKEKLFF. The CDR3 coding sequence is TGTGCCAGTAGTATTTGGGGCACCTCTAAGGAAAAACTGTTTTTT.

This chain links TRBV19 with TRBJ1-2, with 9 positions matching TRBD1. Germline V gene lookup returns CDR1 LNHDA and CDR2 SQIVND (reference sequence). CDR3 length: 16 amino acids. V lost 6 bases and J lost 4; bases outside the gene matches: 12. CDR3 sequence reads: CASRRGMGQGPYGYTF. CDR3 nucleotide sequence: TGTGCCAGTAGACGCGGCATGGGACAGGGCCCCTATGGCTACACCTTC.

The CDR3 nucleotides read TGTGCCAGCAGCTGGGACAGGGGGCTATGGGGCACTGAAGCTTTCTTT. Its translation is CASSWDRGLWGTEAFF. The rearrangement links TRBV5-5 to TRBJ1-1; 12 nucleotides line up with TRBD1. The length of the CDR3 is 16 residues. V shed 3 bases and J 4 bases; nucleotides not matched to a gene: 7. Germline loops: CDR1 SGHKS, CDR2 YYEKEE (reference sequence).

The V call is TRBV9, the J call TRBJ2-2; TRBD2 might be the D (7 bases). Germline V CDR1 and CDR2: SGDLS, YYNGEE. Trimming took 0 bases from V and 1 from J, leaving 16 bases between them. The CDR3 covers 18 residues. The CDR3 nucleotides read TGTGCCAGCAGCGTAGTTTCGGGGGGCGCGGTGAACACCGGGGAGCTGTTTTTT. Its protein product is CASSVVSGGAVNTGELFF.

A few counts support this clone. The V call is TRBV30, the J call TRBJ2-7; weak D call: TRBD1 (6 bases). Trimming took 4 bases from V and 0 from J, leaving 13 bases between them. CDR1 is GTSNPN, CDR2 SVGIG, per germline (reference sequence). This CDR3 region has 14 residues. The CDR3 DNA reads TGTGCCTGGAAACCACAGGGACGCTCCTACGAGCAGTACTTC. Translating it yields CAWKPQGRSYEQYF. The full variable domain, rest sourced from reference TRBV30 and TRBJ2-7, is SQTIHQWPATLVQPVGSPLSLECTVEGTSNPNLYWYRQAAGRGLQLLFYSVGIGQISSEVPQNLSASRPQDRQFILSSKKLLLSDSGFYLCAWKPQGRSYEQYFGPGTRLTVT.

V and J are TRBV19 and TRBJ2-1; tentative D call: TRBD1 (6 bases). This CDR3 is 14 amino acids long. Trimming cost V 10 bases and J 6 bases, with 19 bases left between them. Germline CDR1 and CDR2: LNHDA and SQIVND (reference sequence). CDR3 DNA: TGTGCCACCCTAGGGGGATGGCTGACCAATGAGCAGTTCTTC. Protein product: CATLGGWLTNEQFF.

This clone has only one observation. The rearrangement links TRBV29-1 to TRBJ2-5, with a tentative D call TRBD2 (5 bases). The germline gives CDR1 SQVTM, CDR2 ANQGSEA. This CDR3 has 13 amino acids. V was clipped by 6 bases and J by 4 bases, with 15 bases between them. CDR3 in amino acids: CSVSISGGETQYF. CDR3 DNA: TGCAGCGTGTCCATCTCCGGAGGAGAGACCCAGTACTTC.